This TCR beta chain appears in the sequencing data of a study of T cell clonality in common variable immunodeficiency. Study findings and constraints: The cause of increased CVID clonality remains unclear without subpopulation sequencing.

V shed 0 bases and J 4 bases; nucleotides not matched to a gene: 6. The CDR3 spans 15 residues. Looked up from germline, CDR1 is GTSNPN and CDR2 is SVGIG (reference sequence). Some clones are missing from TCRdb's copy, which holds only in-frame ones; the method was immunoSEQ multiplex PCR. The repertoire shows 45,000 to 55,000 clones, none seen only once; the top ten take roughly 5.5%. This clone was seen many times. Its antigen is currently unknown. The CDR3 goes on 3 residues after the read ends, and that part is filled in from the germline J gene. The chain joins TRBV30 to TRBJ2-7; 10 bases agree with TRBD2. The sample was peripheral blood mononuclear cells. The receptor's source is a person between 18 and 75 years old in good health. The CDR3 spells CAWSVQREGRYEQYF. Incomplete CDR3 DNA: TGTGCCTGGAGTGTTCAGCGGGAGGGCCGTTACGAG.